The present T cell receptor beta chain was sequenced within a study of early T cells in non-severe SARS-CoV-2 infection (dated by TCRdb to about 2021). For context, the study as a whole: TCR sequencing used bulk RNA from unsorted whole blood, so alpha and beta chains could not be paired. Study-level results and caveats: VDJdb matching was skewed toward anti-spike CD8 responses and likely underestimated virus-specific expansions by missing private and CD4 specificities.

The CDR3, cysteine through phenylalanine, is 13 amino acids long. Here the CDR3 DNA is all that survives: 39 bases in frame from base 1. At the junction V is shortened by 8 bases and J by 4 bases; bases outside the gene matches: 4. Set within a cohort of healthcare workers in London, UK, this nested case-control study involved weekly PCR testing of nasopharyngeal swabs along with blood sampling. Between 23 and 31 March 2020, the week of the UK lockdown, healthcare workers were enrolled and then followed up weekly for as long as 16 weeks. For this clonotype: The target of this receptor is not known. No qualities accompany the bases; no much larger clone lies one base away.

The protocol used for the library was 5' RACE. For sequencing, a NextSeq 500 was employed. In the TCR library protocol, unique molecular identifiers were attached to individual cDNA molecules to correct for PCR bias and sequencing error. Both TCR alpha and beta chains were sequenced, and tight co-correlation was observed between alpha and beta sequence abundances in each sample. For the original study's pipeline: Decombinator V4 was used to perform V gene, J gene and CDR3 annotation of TCR sequences. Expanded TCRs were defined as changing significantly between any two time points under a Poisson model with p below 0.0001. TCR abundances were normalised to the total number of TCRs sequenced per sample and were expressed as counts per million. MAIT TCRs were defined by TRAV1-2 paired with TRAJ12, TRAJ20 or TRAJ33, and iNKT TCRs by TRAV10 paired with TRAJ18. VDJdb, accessed 1 November 2021, was searched for CMV, EBV and SARS-CoV-2 annotated TCRs, excluding TCRs annotated for multiple antigens. The public reads were reprocessed in TCRdb via fastp at Q25 and MiXCR, keeping in-frame beta chains. One record per CDR3 amino acid sequence lists the most common genes and DNA. It is TCRdb's table, rather than the study itself, that gives the V and J calls and clone size. The sample includes 49,000 or so distinct CDR3 sequences, with under 7% observed a single time. 2.5% to 3% of the sample rests with the top ten.

Recombination connected TRBV12-3 or TRBV12-4 to TRBJ2-3, and TRBD1 matches 9 of the central bases. This sequence was found in an adult who was a healthcare worker with PCR-confirmed SARS-CoV-2 infection or an uninfected control (not recorded which). The sequences come from whole blood, collected at baseline. CDR3 loop: CASPGQGADTQYF. The sequenced DNA is TGTGCCAGCCCGGGACAGGGTGCAGATACGCAGTATTTT.